The 10 T cell receptor beta chains listed next were all sequenced from one sample in a study of T cell repertoires in cytomegalovirus infection (dated by TCRdb to between 2019 and 2020). The antigens of these receptors remain unknown. Reads for this sample came from an Illumina HiSeq 1500. TCRdb handled the public reads itself, with Q25 trimming in fastp and clone calling in MiXCR, and kept productive beta chains. When rows share a CDR3 protein, they turn into one entry using the most common DNA and genes. The table for this sample lists roughly 130,000 distinct CDR3 sequences; roughly a quarter of them were counted only once. Roughly 35% of the sample lies in the top ten. Sequenced material: PBMCs, sequenced either directly or after in vitro stimulation (not recorded which). All receptors come from a human donor in good health (CMV status not recorded). Some clones in this sample may be carry-over from other donors' samples.

This clonotype was observed a few times. This chain uses TRBV3-1 with TRBJ2-2; 12 bases agree with TRBD2. The junction had 1 base not matched to a gene; V was cut back by 1 base and J by 4 bases. Germline V gene lookup returns CDR1 LGHDT and CDR2 YNNKEL (reference sequence). The CDR3 runs to 16 residues. The CDR3 DNA sequence: TGTGCCAGCAGCCAAGGACTAGCGGGGGCCACCGGGGAGCTGTTTTTT. Translating it yields CASSQGLAGATGELFF.

In its sample, this clonotype was seen many times. The chain is built from TRBV9 and TRBJ2-1; possibly TRBD2 for D (6 bases). This CDR3 region has 13 residues. CDR1 and CDR2 (germline): SGDLS, YYNGEE. The ends were cut back, 0 bases at V and 10 bases at J, with 11 bases in the middle. This CDR3 is CASSVVWGVEQFF. CDR3 in DNA: TGTGCCAGCAGCGTAGTTTGGGGGGTGGAGCAGTTCTTC.

V usage is TRBV6-5 and J usage is TRBJ2-7, with 13 bases matching TRBD2. Trimming cost V 7 bases and J 5 bases; bases outside gene matches: 5. This CDR3 is 14 amino acids long. The germline V gene has CDR1 MNHEY and CDR2 SVGAGI. As DNA, the CDR3 is TGTGCCAGCATTGGACTAGCGGGAGTTCACGAGCAGTACGTC. Residues: CASIGLAGVHEQYV.

This clonotype appeared a few times. V is TRBV6-1 and J is TRBJ2-7; 12 nucleotides line up with TRBD2. The CDR3 sequence is 14 residues long. CDR1 is MNHNS and CDR2 is SASEGT in the germline V gene. After removal of 6 bases from V and 6 bases from J, the junction contained 6 bases not matched to a gene. The CDR3 DNA is TGTGCCAGCAGCCAAGGACTAGCGGGAAGCGAGCAGTACTTC. Amino acid sequence: CASSQGLAGSEQYF.

This chain connects TRBV9 to TRBJ2-5; TRBD2 might be the D (6 bases). Trimming took off 0 bases at V and 4 bases at J, with 10 bases between the two ends. CDR1 and CDR2 (germline): SGDLS, YYNGEE. The CDR3 sequence is 14 residues long. CDR3: CASSVGRGGETQYF. In DNA, the CDR3 is TGTGCCAGCAGCGTAGGGAGGGGTGGAGAGACCCAGTACTTC.

This chain connects TRBV2 to TRBJ2-7; 12 bases align to TRBD2. V dropped 10 bases and J dropped 1; count of bases not matched to a gene: 2. Germline-derived CDR1 and CDR2 are SNHLY and FYNNEI. This CDR3 region has 13 residues. The CDR3 nucleotides are TGTGCCACTACTAGCGGGAGGTCCTACGAGCAGTACTTC. Amino acids: CATTSGRSYEQYF.

The chain employs TRBV12-3 or TRBV12-4 and TRBJ2-6; no reliable D call. This CDR3 spans 15 amino acids. The V gene lost 2 bases and the J gene lost 2 bases, with 7 bases spanning the gap. The CDR3 loop is CASSLLAAGANVLTF. In DNA, the CDR3 is TGTGCCAGCAGTTTATTGGCGGCTGGGGCCAACGTCCTGACTTTC.

This clonotype was detected a few times. The chain carries TRBV28 and TRBJ2-2; D is perhaps TRBD2 (6 bases). CDR3 length: 14 residues. The germline V gene has CDR1 MDHEN and CDR2 SYDVKM. V was shortened by 8 bases and J by 1 base, with 11 bases between the two germline ends. CDR3 residues: CASRGGLNTGELFF. DNA for the CDR3: TGTGCCAGCCGTGGGGGGTTGAACACCGGGGAGCTGTTTTTT.

This clonotype appeared many times. J is TRBJ2-2 and V is TRBV11-3, with D hard to call. V shed 7 bases and J shed 8 bases, with 14 bases lying between them. The CDR3 runs 13 residues. Germline V CDR1 and CDR2: SGHNT, YENEEA. The CDR3 DNA is TGTGCCAGCACTTGGGATCCCGGAGGGGAGCTGTTTTTT. Protein product: CASTWDPGGELFF.

The chain has TRBV20-1 and TRBJ1-6, with TRBD1 identical over 10 bases. V lost 3 bases, J lost 10 bases, and 9 bases stayed unmatched. The CDR3 has 15 amino acids. Germline CDR1 reads DFQATT; CDR2 reads SNEGSKA (reference sequence). The CDR3: CSARGDRGVGSPLHF. The CDR3 DNA follows: TGCAGTGCTAGGGGGGACAGGGGCGTCGGGTCACCCCTCCACTTT.